The 10 T cell receptor beta chains below were found in one sample sequenced in a study of blood T cells in healthy people across ages. The second PCR ran roughly 7 to 12 cycles with a sample-barcoded 5' primer and J-beta primers. TCRdb independently ran MiXCR on the 5' RACE reads; one entry per CDR3 protein. The sample comprises about 1,400,000 distinct CDR3 sequences, approximately 63% of which are singletons, and roughly 6.3% rests with the top ten. The sample comprised blood. All receptors derive from a man aged 18 to 29 in good health.

This clonotype has a single count. At one of its ends the junction is not consistent with the germline gene, which may arise from a read error. The V call is TRBV5-1, the J call TRBJ1-6; D is ambiguous. Germline assignment: CDR1 SGHRS and CDR2 YFSETQ. The CDR3 sequence is 14 residues long. CDR3 sequence (DNA): TGCGCCAGTAGCTTGGGTGAATCCGATTCACCCCTCCACTTT. It is translated as CASSLGESDSPLHF.

The chain couples TRBV6-1 to TRBJ2-5, with D maybe TRBD1 (6 bases). Between the trimmed V and J ends, which lost 4 bases and 5 bases, there was a span of 17 bases. The germline CDR1 and CDR2 sequences are MNHNS and SASEGT. The CDR3 loop spans 15 amino acids. The CDR3 DNA sequence: TGTGCCAGCAGTGTTAAGGACAGTGTGGTGGAGACCCAGTACTTC. This gives the protein CASSVKDSVVETQYF.

The rearrangement links TRBV20-1 to TRBJ2-1; D uncertain. Germline V CDR1 and CDR2: DFQATT, SNEGSKA (reference sequence). CDR3 length: 11 residues. V was shortened by 6 bases and J by 6 bases, with 9 bases between the two germline ends. The DNA of the CDR3 is TGCAGTGCCCCACGAGGCAATGAGCAGTTCTTC. It is translated as CSAPRGNEQFF.

The genes are TRBV20-1 and TRBJ2-7, with 7 positions matching TRBD1. V gave up 0 bases and J gave up 5 bases; unmatched junction bases: 10. The CDR3 is 15 amino acids. Per the germline V gene, CDR1 is DFQATT and CDR2 is SNEGSKA (reference sequence). CDR3: CSARELTGIYNEQYF. DNA of the CDR3: TGCAGTGCTAGAGAACTGACAGGGATCTACAACGAGCAGTACTTC.

The chain carries TRBV4-2 and TRBJ2-6, with 12 bases aligning to TRBD1. Trimming at V came to 2 bases and at J to 1 base, leaving 6 bases not matched to a gene. This CDR3 region has 19 residues. In germline, CDR1 is LGHNA, CDR2 YNFKEQ. CDR3 nucleotides: TGTGCCAGCAGCCAAACGAGGGGACAGGGGGCATCTGGGGCCAACGTCCTGACTTTC. This codes for CASSQTRGQGASGANVLTF.

To note about this clonotype: The junction does not match germline at one end; this may be a read error. The chain links TRBV4-1 to TRBJ2-5; D possibly corresponds to TRBD1 (5 bases). Germline-derived CDR1 and CDR2 are MGHRA and YSYEKL. The CDR3 covers 15 residues. CDR3 amino acids: CVSSQRQTYQETQYF. CDR3 nucleotides: TGCGTCAGCAGCCAACGACAGACGTACCAAGAGACCCAGTACTTC.

A remark on this clonotype: Relative to the germline gene, one junction end is altered; a read error may explain this. The chain has TRBV7-2 and TRBJ2-1; D not resolved. The V gene's germline CDR1 is SGHTA and CDR2 FQGNSA. The CDR3 extends over 12 amino acids. The CDR3 here is CAISSSRNEQFF. In DNA form, the CDR3 reads TGTGCCATCAGCTCCTCTCGCAATGAGCAGTTCTTC.

The chain combines TRBV29-1 with TRBJ2-3, with 9 bases lining up with TRBD1. V trimming: 8 bases; J trimming: 3 bases; junction bases outside the gene matches: 9. CDR1 and CDR2 (germline): SQVTM, ANQGSEA. The CDR3 is 14 amino acids. CDR3 in amino acids: CSFTYRGQTDTQYF. DNA for the CDR3: TGCAGCTTTACTTACAGGGGGCAAACAGATACGCAGTATTTT.

This clonotype was detected a few times. V gene TRBV29-1 combines with J gene TRBJ1-5, with 9 bases that match TRBD1. J was trimmed by 5 bases and V by 6 bases; bases with no gene match: 5. CDR3 length: 13 amino acids. Germline CDR1 is SQVTM and CDR2 is ANQGSEA. CDR3 sequence reads: CSVLTGGDQPQHF. In DNA, the CDR3 is TGCAGCGTCCTGACAGGGGGGGATCAGCCCCAGCATTTT. Together with reference TRBV29-1 and TRBJ1-5, the CDR3 gives the full variable domain: SAVISQKPSRDICQRGTSLTIQCQVDSQVTMMFWYRQQPGQSLTLIATANQGSEATYESGFVIDKFPISRPNLTFSTLTVSNMSPEDSSIYLCSVLTGGDQPQHFGDGTRLSIL.

The V and J genes are TRBV5-1 and TRBJ2-3; D call uncertain. The length of the CDR3 is 14 residues. Looked up from germline, CDR1 is SGHRS and CDR2 is YFSETQ. V was pared by 5 bases and J by 4 bases, with 14 bases between. The CDR3 is CASSEAIRPDTQYF. The CDR3 coding sequence is TGCGCCAGCAGTGAGGCCATTCGCCCAGATACGCAGTATTTT.